The 30 T cell receptor beta chains presented below share a single source sample, sequenced in a study of control samples from healthy donors and cancer patients. TCRdb's copy holds only in-frame clones and misses some; the assay was immunoSEQ multiplex PCR. The sample has tens of thousands of clones, approximately 84% seen once. The source material was PBMCs. These receptors all come from a man between 65 and 80 years old with lung cancer.

The chain joins TRBV6-5 to TRBJ1-6; 7 positions agree with TRBD1. V shed 6 bases and J 8 bases; nucleotides not matched to a gene: 7. The CDR3 length is 14 residues. The V gene's germline CDR1 is MNHEY and CDR2 SVGAGI. As DNA, the CDR3 is TGTGCCAGCAGCCGACAGGGAGGTGATTCACCCCTCCACTTT. This gives the protein CASSRQGGDSPLHF.

The rearrangement joins TRBV30 to TRBJ1-4, with D unclear. V was trimmed by 0 bases and J by 6 bases, leaving 5 bases between them. The CDR3 has 12 residues. Germline lookup yields CDR1 GTSNPN and CDR2 SVGIG (reference sequence). The DNA of the CDR3 is TGTGCCTGGAGTGTAGTACATGAAAAACTGTTTTTT. Translated, it gives CAWSVVHEKLFF.

This sequence joins TRBV23-1 and TRBJ2-6, with 7 positions matching TRBD1. TRBV23-1 falls under the ORF class, with uncertain function. This CDR3 is 17 amino acids long. Losses at the gene ends were 11 bases for V and 0 bases for J; bases not matched to a gene: 13. For the CDR3, the DNA is TGCGCCCGCGGAAAGACAGGGCGCGACTCTGGGGCCAACGTCCTGACTTTC. It codes for CARGKTGRDSGANVLTF.

The CDR3 DNA is TGTGCCAGCAGCGTAGGCCAGGGACGCAATCAGCCCCAGCATTTT. It encodes CASSVGQGRNQPQHF. The gene calls are TRBV9 and TRBJ1-5, with a tentative D call TRBD1 (5 bases). V lost 0 bases to trimming and J lost 2 bases, with 9 bases between them. Per the germline V gene, CDR1 is SGDLS and CDR2 is YYNGEE. The CDR3 totals 15 residues.

This chain joins TRBV6-4 and TRBJ1-5; maybe TRBD1 (6 bases). The germline V gene encodes CDR1 MRHNA and CDR2 SNTAGT. The length of the CDR3 is 14 residues. Trimming pared 3 bases from V and 5 bases from J, leaving 11 bases between. The CDR3 region is CASSEQTGHQPQHF. The CDR3 DNA is TGTGCCAGCAGTGAGCAAACAGGGCATCAGCCCCAGCATTTT.

The V and J genes are TRBV18 and TRBJ1-2; perhaps TRBD1 as D (6 bases). V shed 5 bases and J shed 4 bases, with 14 bases lying between them. The CDR3 has 14 residues. Germline V gives CDR1 KGHSH, CDR2 LQKENI. The CDR3, as DNA: TGTGCCAGCTCAAAGGACAGTGAGATCTATGGCTACACCTTC. The encoded protein is CASSKDSEIYGYTF.

V gene TRBV27 combines with J gene TRBJ1-5; 7 bases agree with TRBD1. The CDR3 spans 16 residues. In germline, CDR1 is MNHEY, CDR2 SMNVEV (reference sequence). V lost 0 bases to trimming and J lost 4 bases; unmatched junction nucleotides: 6. The DNA for the CDR3 is TGTGCCAGCAGTTTATCCATCGACAGGGTGAATCAGCCCCAGCATTTT. Its translation: CASSLSIDRVNQPQHF.

CDR3 bases: TGTGCCAGCAGCTCGACAGGGGGCAACACTGAAGCTTTCTTT. This codes for CASSSTGGNTEAFF. The gene calls are TRBV7-3 and TRBJ1-1; 10 nucleotides match TRBD1. The ends lost 4 bases at V and 2 bases at J; junction bases unmatched: 1. Germline assignment: CDR1 SGHTA and CDR2 FQGTGA. The CDR3 spans 14 residues.

The chain combines TRBV11-2 with TRBJ2-7; maybe TRBD2 (5 bases). The CDR3 totals 15 residues. Germline CDR1 and CDR2: SGHAT and FQNNGV. V lost 0 bases and J 2 bases, leaving 11 bases between the germline ends. The DNA of the CDR3 is TGTGCCAGCAGCTTAGAAAGAGGGTCCGCCTACGAGCAGTACTTC. This sequence encodes CASSLERGSAYEQYF.

The rearrangement links TRBV4-1 to TRBJ2-1, with D perhaps matching TRBD1 or TRBD2 (6 bases each). Trimming stripped 1 base from V and 7 bases from J, with 11 bases between. The CDR3 has 14 amino acids. In germline, CDR1 is MGHRA, CDR2 YSYEKL. The CDR3 bases are TGCGCCAGCAGCCAAGCGGGGGCCCCAAATGAGCAGTTCTTC. Protein product: CASSQAGAPNEQFF.

The genes are TRBV4-1 and TRBJ2-2; 7 bases are shared with TRBD1. The CDR3 sequence is 16 residues long. V trimming: 6 bases; J trimming: 0 bases; junction bases outside the gene matches: 7. Germline V gene data show CDR1 as MGHRA and CDR2 as YSYEKL. The CDR3 spells CASRKGDSSNTGELFF. The CDR3 coding sequence is TGCGCCAGCAGAAAAGGGGACAGTTCGAACACCGGGGAGCTGTTTTTT.

The genes are TRBV18 and TRBJ1-1, with 7 bases that match TRBD1. CDR1 and CDR2 (germline): KGHSH, LQKENI. The V and J ends lost 1 base and 0 bases, in that order; junction bases with no gene match: 5. The CDR3 extends over 16 amino acids. The CDR3 sequence is CASSPLTGDLNTEAFF. DNA of the CDR3: TGTGCCAGCTCACCACTTACAGGGGACTTGAACACTGAAGCTTTCTTT. Based on the CDR3 plus reference TRBV18 and TRBJ1-1, the full variable domain is NAGVMQNPRHLVRRRGQEARLRCSPMKGHSHVYWYRQLPEEGLKFMVYLQKENIIDESGMPKERFSAEFPKEGPSILRIQQVVRGDSAAYFCASSPLTGDLNTEAFFGQGTRLTVV.

In its sample, this clone was seen once. The J gene is TRBJ2-1, the V gene TRBV5-4; 8 nucleotides align to TRBD2. Trimming cost V 2 bases and J 4 bases; bases outside gene matches: 5. Germline loops: CDR1 SGHNT, CDR2 YYREEE (reference sequence). There are 15 residues in the CDR3. In DNA, the CDR3 is TGTGCCAGCAGCTTCCGGGGGGGGGCGTACAATGAGCAGTTCTTC. It is translated as CASSFRGGAYNEQFF.

Only one count was recorded for this clone. The V and J genes are TRBV19 and TRBJ2-1; D gene unclear. This CDR3 is 15 amino acids long. Germline loops: CDR1 LNHDA, CDR2 SQIVND (reference sequence). V was shortened by 4 bases and J by 6 bases, with 16 bases between the two germline ends. The CDR3 sequence is CASSTNSLGSNEQFF. The CDR3 DNA follows: TGTGCCAGTAGTACTAATAGCCTCGGGTCCAATGAGCAGTTCTTC.

This chain joins TRBV6-4 and TRBJ1-2; perhaps TRBD1 as D (6 bases). The CDR3 runs 16 residues. Deletions cut 2 bases from V and 7 bases from J, with 20 bases between. The germline CDR1 and CDR2 sequences are MRHNA and SNTAGT. CDR3 protein: CASSDNRAYPISGYTF. CDR3 coding DNA: TGTGCCAGCAGTGACAACAGGGCATACCCCATCTCTGGCTACACCTTC.

The J gene is TRBJ2-7, the V gene TRBV4-1; 10 bases are a match to TRBD1. Trimming cost V 0 bases and J 4 bases; bases outside gene matches: 3. The CDR3 contains 15 residues. Germline assignment: CDR1 MGHRA and CDR2 YSYEKL. The CDR3 spells CASSQETGGHYEQYF. In DNA form, the CDR3 reads TGCGCCAGCAGCCAAGAGACAGGGGGCCATTACGAGCAGTACTTC.

The V and J genes are TRBV14 and TRBJ1-3; tentatively, D is TRBD1 (5 bases). The germline CDR1 and CDR2 sequences are SGHDN and FVKESK. The CDR3 runs to 17 residues. The ends were cut back, 3 bases at V and 2 bases at J, with 17 bases in the middle. CDR3 bases: TGTGCCAGCAGCCACGACAAGGGGAGATTCGCTGGAAACACCATATATTTT. Residues: CASSHDKGRFAGNTIYF.

This chain links TRBV2 with TRBJ2-2; the D is unclear. Trimming left V 10 bases short and J 4 bases short, with 19 bases between. CDR1 SNHLY and CDR2 FYNNEI come from the germline V gene. This CDR3 has 15 residues. This CDR3 is CATREIRQATGELFF. Here the CDR3 DNA reads TGTGCCACCCGTGAGATCCGGCAGGCCACCGGGGAGCTGTTTTTT.

The chain recombines TRBV7-9 with TRBJ1-4; no clear D gene. CDR3 length equals 15 residues. The germline CDR1 and CDR2 sequences are SEHNR and FQNEAQ (reference sequence). The V gene lost 7 bases and the J gene lost 2 bases, with 14 bases spanning the gap. The DNA of the CDR3 is TGTGCCAGCAAATCAAGTTCTTTGACTAATGAAAAACTGTTTTTT. This encodes CASKSSSLTNEKLFF.

V and J are TRBV5-4 and TRBJ2-3, with a weak D call TRBD1 (6 bases). This CDR3 has 15 amino acids. Germline-derived CDR1 and CDR2 are SGHNT and YYREEE (reference sequence). With 4 bases removed from V and 1 base from J, the gap between germline ends came to 13 bases. The DNA for the CDR3 is TGTGCCAGCAGCATTACAGGGAAGGGCACAGATACGCAGTATTTT. The encoded protein is CASSITGKGTDTQYF.

This chain connects TRBV24-1 to TRBJ1-2, with 10 bases lining up with TRBD1. The ends lost 5 bases at V and 3 bases at J; junction bases unmatched: 8. CDR1 is KGHDR and CDR2 is SFDVKD in the germline V gene. The CDR3 spans 16 residues. The CDR3 DNA follows: TGTGCCACCAGTGCCGCGACAGGGGGCGCGGACTATGGCTACACCTTC. Its protein product is CATSAATGGADYGYTF.

The chain employs TRBV27 and TRBJ2-7, with D possibly matching TRBD1 (5 bases). The CDR3 runs to 17 residues. V lost 0 bases to trimming and J lost 0 bases, with 15 bases between them. CDR1 and CDR2 (germline): MNHEY, SMNVEV (reference sequence). The CDR3 is CASSLSRSREGSYEQYF. DNA of the CDR3: TGTGCCAGCAGTTTATCACGTAGCAGGGAAGGCTCCTACGAGCAGTACTTC.

The chain carries TRBV18 and TRBJ1-1; D is ambiguous. This CDR3 spans 13 amino acids. V was pared by 3 bases and J by 4 bases, with 9 bases between. CDR1 is KGHSH and CDR2 is LQKENI in the germline V gene. CDR3 residues: CASSPGGSTEAFF. The CDR3 DNA reads TGTGCCAGCTCACCCGGTGGGAGCACTGAAGCTTTCTTT.

V is TRBV19 and J is TRBJ1-6, with D unclear. The germline V gene encodes CDR1 LNHDA and CDR2 SQIVND (reference sequence). The V end lost 3 bases, the J end lost 7 bases, and 13 bases lay between the germline ends. The CDR3 is 15 amino acids. DNA for the CDR3: TGTGCCAGTAGTATTGGGCTAGGAGGAAATTCACCCCTCCACTTT. This sequence encodes CASSIGLGGNSPLHF.

This sequence joins TRBV18 and TRBJ1-3; TRBD1 agrees at 9 bases. The junction had 0 bases not matched to a gene; V was cut back by 4 bases and J by 2 bases. The CDR3 runs 14 residues. Germline V gives CDR1 KGHSH, CDR2 LQKENI. Here the CDR3 DNA reads TGTGCCAGCTCACGACAGGGGGCTGGAAACACCATATATTTT. It translates to CASSRQGAGNTIYF.

The chain combines TRBV3-1 (or the pseudogene TRBV3-2) with TRBJ2-5, with 7 bases lining up with TRBD1. Trimming cost V 0 bases and J 9 bases; bases outside gene matches: 10. The CDR3 is made up of 15 amino acids. Germline CDR1 reads LGHDT; CDR2 reads YNNKEL (reference sequence). The CDR3 protein is CASSQDLTDRRAQYF. CDR3 DNA sequence: TGTGCCAGCAGCCAAGATCTCACGGACAGGCGGGCCCAGTACTTC.

The V and J genes are TRBV25-1 and TRBJ2-5; D is uncertain. The CDR3 is made up of 14 amino acids. V was pared by 1 base and J by 4 bases, with 10 bases between. Germline-derived CDR1 and CDR2 are MGHDK and SYGVNS. CDR3 nucleotide sequence: TGTGCCAGCAGTGAATGGAACGTGATAGAGACCCAGTACTTC. This gives the protein CASSEWNVIETQYF.

The gene calls are TRBV7-9 and TRBJ1-4; D gene ambiguous. Germline-derived CDR1 and CDR2 are SEHNR and FQNEAQ (reference sequence). The ends were cut back, 5 bases at V and 5 bases at J, with 15 bases in the middle. This CDR3 contains 15 residues. CDR3 DNA: TGTGCCAGCAGCCGCCGTCGAACAGAGAATGAAAAACTGTTTTTT. Its translation: CASSRRRTENEKLFF. Full variable domain (missing parts from reference TRBV7-9 and TRBJ1-4): DTGVSQNPRHKITKRGQNVTFRCDPISEHNRLYWYRQTLGQGPEFLTYFQNEAQLEKSRLLSDRFSAERPKGSFSTLEIQRTEQGDSAMYLCASSRRRTENEKLFFGSGTQLSVL.

CDR3 sequence reads: CASSQGFGSGANVLTF. The CDR3 nucleotides read TGTGCCAGCAGCCAAGGCTTCGGCTCTGGGGCCAACGTCCTGACTTTC. The chain joins TRBV3-1 (or the pseudogene TRBV3-2) to TRBJ2-6; D gene uncertain. V lost 1 base to trimming and J lost 0 bases, with 7 bases between them. Germline CDR1 reads LGHDT; CDR2 reads YNNKEL (reference sequence). The CDR3 contains 16 residues.

The V call is TRBV21-1, the J call TRBJ1-1; TRBD1 was called by the table and not checked on the DNA. TRBV21-1 is assigned pseudogene status. The CDR3 has 16 residues. The CDR3 spells CASSKTRTGRYTEAFF. CDR3 nucleotide sequence: TGTGCCAGCAGCAAAACCCGGACAGGGAGGTACACTGAAGCTTTCTTT.